One and the same sample provided the 12 T cell receptor beta chains below, sequenced in a study of early T cells in non-severe SARS-CoV-2 infection. TCRdb reanalysed the 5' RACE reads using MiXCR and keeps one entry per CDR3 protein. The profile shows under 25,000 distinct CDR3 sequences, around 4.2% of them singletons. Specimen: whole blood. The receptor set was obtained from an adult who was a healthcare worker with PCR-confirmed SARS-CoV-2 infection or an uninfected control (not recorded which).

Ten or more counts support this clonotype. The chain employs TRBV7-8 and TRBJ2-7; 8 nucleotides match TRBD1. Germline values: CDR1 SGHVS, CDR2 FQNEAQ. V dropped 3 bases and J dropped 7; count of bases not matched to a gene: 11. The CDR3 totals 15 residues. CDR3 residues: CASSLFGTGQREQYF. As DNA, the CDR3 is TGTGCCAGCAGCTTGTTCGGGACAGGACAACGGGAGCAGTACTTC.

This rearrangement joins TRBV27 to TRBJ2-3; unclear D gene. The CDR3 covers 13 residues. Trimming took 8 bases from V and 1 from J, leaving 10 bases between them. Germline-derived CDR1 and CDR2 are MNHEY and SMNVEV (reference sequence). The DNA of the CDR3 is TGTGCCAGCCACCTTTCTGGCACAGATACGCAGTATTTT. This encodes CASHLSGTDTQYF.

This clonotype has a count of ten or more. The DNA of the CDR3 is TGCAGTCAGGGACTAGCGGGGGTTGAGACCCAGTACTTC. This sequence encodes CSQGLAGVETQYF. The chain is built from TRBV20-1 and TRBJ2-5; 14 nucleotides line up with TRBD2. The CDR3 runs to 13 residues. CDR1 is DFQATT, CDR2 SNEGSKA, per germline (reference sequence). With 8 bases clipped from V and 5 bases from J, the junction kept 4 bases outside the gene matches.

This clonotype has ten or more counts. The CDR3 sequence is CASSEDYEQYF. The CDR3 DNA sequence: TGTGCCAGCAGCGAGGACTACGAGCAGTACTTC. The chain has TRBV7-9 and TRBJ2-7; D is unresolved. In germline, CDR1 is SEHNR, CDR2 FQNEAQ (reference sequence). The V end was cut by 5 bases, the J end by 3 bases, with 5 bases between. The CDR3 loop spans 11 amino acids.

In this sample, this clonotype turned up many times. The V and J genes are TRBV24-1 and TRBJ1-1; possible D gene TRBD1, 6 bases. Trimming cost V 7 bases and J 3 bases, with 14 bases left between them. CDR3 length: 14 amino acids. Per germline, CDR1 KGHDR and CDR2 SFDVKD. The CDR3 sequence is CATRPQGWDTEAFF. Here the CDR3 DNA reads TGTGCCACCAGGCCTCAGGGGTGGGACACTGAAGCTTTCTTT.

This clonotype was seen at least ten times. This chain connects TRBV18 to TRBJ1-2; TRBD1 aligns across 9 bases. The V gene end was trimmed by 3 bases and the J gene end by 0 bases; junction bases not matched to a gene: 8. Germline loops: CDR1 KGHSH, CDR2 LQKENI. The CDR3 loop spans 17 amino acids. Here the CDR3 reads CASSPGTGNPSNYGYTF. For the CDR3, the DNA is TGTGCCAGCTCACCTGGGACAGGGAATCCCTCTAACTATGGCTACACCTTC.

At least ten counts were recorded for this clonotype. V gene TRBV28 combines with J gene TRBJ1-3, with D tentatively TRBD1 (5 bases). Germline V gene lookup returns CDR1 MDHEN and CDR2 SYDVKM. V was pared by 2 bases and J by 8 bases, with 19 bases between. The CDR3 is 16 residues long. The CDR3 bases are TGTGCCAGCAGTTTACCCGGGACGCCGACGGGGGACACCATATATTTT. This encodes CASSLPGTPTGDTIYF.

The V and J genes are TRBV5-1 and TRBJ1-4; TRBD1 is a possible D gene (6 bases). CDR1 and CDR2 (germline): SGHRS, YFSETQ. Trimming took off 0 bases at V and 7 bases at J, with 13 bases between the two ends. CDR3 length: 15 amino acids. The DNA of the CDR3 is TGCGCCAGCAGCTTGGTTGGGGGCAGTGGTGAAAAACTGTTTTTT. Amino acid sequence: CASSLVGGSGEKLFF. Full variable domain (missing parts from reference TRBV5-1 and TRBJ1-4): KAGVTQTPRYLIKTRGQQVTLSCSPISGHRSVSWYQQTPGQGLQFLFEYFSETQRNKGNFPGRFSGRQFSNSRSEMNVSTLELGDSALYLCASSLVGGSGEKLFFGSGTQLSVL.

The chain is built from TRBV6-5 and TRBJ1-5; no definite D call. The germline V gene encodes CDR1 MNHEY and CDR2 SVGAGI. The V end lost 0 bases, the J end lost 2 bases, and 11 bases lay between the germline ends. The CDR3 is made up of 16 amino acids. CDR3 amino acids: CASSYSYPARNQPQHF. The CDR3 bases are TGTGCCAGCAGTTACTCGTACCCTGCCCGCAATCAGCCCCAGCATTTT.

This chain uses TRBV28 with TRBJ1-3; 9 bases agree with TRBD1. Germline V gene data show CDR1 as MDHEN and CDR2 as SYDVKM. The trim removed 8 bases at V and 7 bases at J, leaving 6 bases unmatched. This CDR3 region has 13 residues. The CDR3 region has the DNA TGTGCCAGCCCCTCGGACAGGGGTAACACCATATATTTT. Encoded protein: CASPSDRGNTIYF.

This clonotype was observed a few times. The chain is built from TRBV7-9 and TRBJ2-7, with D possibly TRBD2 on 6 matching bases. This CDR3 has 16 amino acids. CDR1 and CDR2 from the germline V gene are SEHNR and FQNEAQ (reference sequence). V was cut by 5 bases and J by 7 bases, with 24 bases left in between. The CDR3 coding sequence is TGTGCCAGCAGCCCCGCCAGGAGGGGTGTTTATTTGGAGCAGTACTTC. Its translation is CASSPARRGVYLEQYF. Based on the CDR3 plus reference TRBV7-9 and TRBJ2-7, the full variable domain is DTGVSQNPRHKITKRGQNVTFRCDPISEHNRLYWYRQTLGQGPEFLTYFQNEAQLEKSRLLSDRFSAERPKGSFSTLEIQRTEQGDSAMYLCASSPARRGVYLEQYFGPGTRLTVT.

This clonotype appeared many times. Germline and junction disagree at one end, which may indicate a read error. The J gene is TRBJ2-5, the V gene TRBV15; TRBD1 matches 7 bases. The CDR3 is made up of 12 amino acids. Germline CDR1 reads LNHNV; CDR2 reads YYDKDF (reference sequence). The CDR3 DNA reads as TGTGCCACCAGCAGAGCGGGGACAGTTGAAAGCTTC. Translating it yields CATSRAGTVESF.